Listed below are T cell receptor beta chains from one sample, sequenced in a study of shared clonotypes between healthy human individuals. Clones were read by immunoSEQ multiplex PCR, and TCRdb kept only the in-frame ones, dropping some. In the table there are about 490,000 clones, roughly 85% of which are singletons. Sequencing was done on a sample of PBMCs. These receptors were obtained from a woman in her thirties or forties in good health. Some clones in this sample may be carry-over from other donors' samples. Both conserved end residues are part of each CDR3. D genes are given only for firm matches. Size values are once, few and many counts, or a class for expanded clones, and some rows have none.

j_gene | d_gene | v_gene | abundance | CDR3aa | CDR3nt
TRBJ2-7 | TRBD1 | TRBV11-2 | . | CASSLSSGQGYEQYF | TGTGCCAGCAGCTTATCGTCGGGACAGGGATACGAGCAGTACTTC
TRBJ1-1 | . | TRBV28 | . | CASSWRGLGSTEAFF | TGTGCCAGCAGTTGGAGGGGCCTGGGGAGCACTGAAGCTTTCTTT
TRBJ2-2 | TRBD1 | TRBV5-4 | once | CASRQGAGELFF | TGTGCCAGCAGACAGGGGGCCGGGGAGCTGTTTTTT
TRBJ2-2 | . | TRBV25-1 | . | CASSGGELFF | TGTGCCAGCAGTGGCGGGGAGCTGTTTTTT
TRBJ2-7 | . | TRBV11-2 | . | CASSLDSLVYEQYF | TGTGCCAGCAGCTTAGACAGCTTGGTCTACGAGCAGTACTTC
TRBJ1-1 | TRBD1 | TRBV10-3 | few | CAISERQGNTEAFF | TGTGCCATCAGTGAGAGACAGGGTAACACTGAAGCTTTCTTT
TRBJ2-7 | TRBD2 | TRBV18 | . | CASSDGGGFEQYF | TGTGCCAGCTCAGACGGCGGGGGGTTCGAGCAGTACTTC
TRBJ1-2 | . | TRBV5-4 | . | CASSRAGDAYGYTF | TGTGCCAGCAGCCGGGCGGGGGACGCCTATGGCTACACCTTC
TRBJ2-7 | TRBD2 | TRBV9 | . | CASSVALAGSEQYF | TGTGCCAGCAGCGTAGCTCTAGCGGGTAGCGAGCAGTACTTC
TRBJ1-5 | . | TRBV7-2 | . | CASSNLEVTGRHQPQHF | TGTGCCAGCAGCAACCTAGAGGTAACAGGGAGGCATCAGCCCCAGCATTTT
TRBJ2-7 | TRBD1 | TRBV28 | many | CASTNRGPYEQYF | TGTGCCAGCACCAACAGGGGCCCCTACGAGCAGTACTTC
TRBJ2-5 | TRBD2 | TRBV10-2 | . | CASSGLAGEETQYF | TGCGCCAGCAGTGGACTAGCGGGAGAAGAGACCCAGTACTTC
TRBJ1-5 | TRBD1 | TRBV5-4 | . | CASSVTGQGYSNQPQHF | TGTGCCAGCAGCGTGACGGGACAGGGGTATAGCAATCAGCCCCAGCATTTT
TRBJ2-5 | . | TRBV19 | few | CASSMLRGNQETQYF | TGTGCCAGTAGTATGCTCCGGGGGAACCAAGAGACCCAGTACTTC
TRBJ2-1 | . | TRBV19 | . | CASSQLGINEQFF | TGTGCCAGTAGTCAACTAGGGATCAATGAGCAGTTCTTC
TRBJ1-1 | . | TRBV18 | . | CASSYALENTEAFF | TGTGCCAGCTCATACGCGCTCGAGAACACTGAAGCTTTCTTT
TRBJ1-1 | . | TRBV10-1 | once | CASSEGYNTEAFF | TGCGCCAGCAGTGAGGGGTATAACACTGAAGCTTTCTTT
TRBJ1-5 | TRBD1 | TRBV11-2 | . | CASSRQGSQPQHF | TGTGCCAGCAGTCGACAGGGAAGCCAGCCCCAGCATTTT
TRBJ2-5 | . | TRBV7-7 | . | CASSLVGTETQYF | TGTGCTAGCAGCTTAGTGGGTACGGAGACCCAGTACTTC
TRBJ2-3 | . | TRBV19 | . | CASSIDGAGTSTDTQYF | TGTGCCAGTAGTATAGATGGGGCCGGGACTAGCACAGATACGCAGTATTTT
TRBJ2-7 | . | TRBV30 | . | CAWSRSSYEQYF | TGTGCCTGGAGCAGGAGCTCCTACGAGCAGTACTTC
TRBJ2-7 | TRBD2 | TRBV10-2 | . | CASSREGYEQYF | TGCGCCAGCAGTAGGGAGGGCTACGAGCAGTACTTC
TRBJ2-3 | . | TRBV2 | . | CASSEEPSTDTQYF | TGTGCCAGCAGTGAAGAGCCCAGCACAGATACGCAGTATTTT
TRBJ2-7 | TRBD2 | TRBV11-2 | . | CASSSIAGTSYEQYF | TGTGCCAGCAGCTCTATAGCGGGGACCTCCTACGAGCAGTACTTC
TRBJ2-1 | TRBD2 | TRBV11-2 | . | CASSSGTSGMNEQFF | TGTGCCAGCAGCTCCGGGACTAGCGGGATGAATGAGCAGTTCTTC
TRBJ2-7 | TRBD2 | TRBV6-5 | . | CASSYSGTLASYEQYF | TGTGCCAGCAGTTACTCAGGTACACTAGCGTCCTACGAGCAGTACTTC
TRBJ2-4 | . | TRBV29-1 | once | CSVETGQLLAKNIQYF | TGCAGCGTTGAGACCGGACAGCTACTAGCCAAAAACATTCAGTACTTC
TRBJ2-7 | . | TRBV7-9 | . | CASSPQGDEQYF | TGTGCCAGCAGCCCCCAGGGCGACGAGCAGTACTTC
TRBJ2-1 | TRBD1 | TRBV7-9 | . | CASTFGQGVNEQFF | TGTGCCAGCACCTTCGGGCAGGGGGTCAATGAGCAGTTCTTC
TRBJ2-1 | TRBD2 | TRBV11-2 | few | CASSTGTSSSNEQFF | TGTGCCAGCAGCACCGGGACTAGCTCCTCGAATGAGCAGTTCTTC
TRBJ2-7 | TRBD1 | TRBV25-1 | . | CASSGQGAREQYF | TGTGCCAGCAGCGGACAGGGGGCTAGAGAGCAGTACTTC
TRBJ2-7 | . | TRBV28 | few | CAGGGTATTEQYF | TGTGCCGGGGGGGGGACAGCCACCACCGAGCAGTACTTC
TRBJ2-7 | TRBD2 | TRBV18 | . | CASSPPNSGSWEQYF | TGTGCCAGCTCACCACCAAATAGCGGGAGCTGGGAGCAGTACTTC
TRBJ2-5 | . | TRBV7-9 | . | CASSLLIVQETQYF | TGTGCCAGCAGCTTATTAATAGTCCAAGAGACCCAGTACTTC
TRBJ2-7 | TRBD2 | TRBV7-9 | . | CASSPRTSGSTEQYF | TGTGCCAGCAGCCCGCGGACTAGCGGGAGTACCGAGCAGTACTTC
TRBJ2-7 | TRBD1 | TRBV10-3 | . | CAINPGQTNSYEQYF | TGTGCCATCAACCCGGGACAGACAAATTCCTACGAGCAGTACTTC
TRBJ2-1 | TRBD2 | TRBV7-8 | . | CASSLVSGLYNEQFF | TGTGCCAGCAGCTTAGTTAGCGGGTTGTACAATGAGCAGTTCTTC
TRBJ1-1 | . | TRBV5-1 | . | CASSQDPSNTEAFF | TGCGCCAGCAGCCAGGACCCTTCGAACACTGAAGCTTTCTTT
TRBJ2-1 | . | TRBV14 | few | CASSQDGWGEQFF | TGTGCCAGCAGCCAAGATGGCTGGGGTGAGCAGTTCTTC
TRBJ2-7 | TRBD1 | TRBV10-1 | . | CARRQGASYEQYF | TGCGCCAGACGACAGGGGGCCTCCTACGAGCAGTACTTC
TRBJ2-7 | . | TRBV5-4 | few | CASSHNVETAYEQYF | TGTGCCAGCAGCCACAACGTTGAGACAGCCTACGAGCAGTACTTC
TRBJ2-7 | TRBD2 | TRBV7-9 | once | CASSWVSGRVSSYEQYF | TGTGCCAGCAGCTGGGTTAGCGGGAGAGTTAGCTCCTACGAGCAGTACTTC
TRBJ2-7 | TRBD2 | TRBV15 | once | CATSRKGGEAYEQYF | TGTGCCACCAGCAGAAAGGGAGGGGAAGCCTACGAGCAGTACTTC
TRBJ2-2 | . | TRBV9 | . | CASSQGAQPIGELFF | TGTGCCAGCAGCCAAGGGGCCCAACCCATCGGGGAGCTGTTTTTT
TRBJ2-3 | TRBD2 | TRBV18 | . | CASSPEGGLVADTQYF | TGTGCCAGCTCACCGGAGGGGGGACTAGTCGCAGATACGCAGTATTTT
TRBJ2-1 | . | TRBV2 | . | CASIRASDGEQFF | TGTGCCAGCATACGGGCCTCGGACGGTGAGCAGTTCTTC
TRBJ2-7 | . | TRBV9 | . | CASSVGVLDYGSYEQYF | TGTGCCAGCAGCGTAGGGGTCTTGGACTATGGCTCCTACGAGCAGTACTTC
TRBJ1-5 | TRBD1 | TRBV2 | . | CASSSFRGQGNQPQHF | TGTGCCAGCAGTTCGTTCCGAGGACAGGGCAATCAGCCCCAGCATTTT
TRBJ2-2 | . | TRBV9 | once | CASSVGPTGELFF | TGTGCCAGCAGCGTAGGTCCCACCGGGGAGCTGTTTTTT
TRBJ2-5 | . | TRBV19 | . | CASSRQGSMGETQYF | TGTGCCAGTAGTCGTCAGGGGTCCATGGGGGAGACCCAGTACTTC
TRBJ2-5 | TRBD2 | TRBV28 | . | CASRSSGRALETQYF | TGTGCCAGCAGGAGTAGCGGGAGGGCCTTGGAGACCCAGTACTTC
TRBJ2-1 | . | TRBV19 | . | CASSIDLGRVDNEQFF | TGTGCCAGTAGTATAGATCTCGGGCGGGTCGACAATGAGCAGTTCTTC
TRBJ2-6 | . | TRBV4-3 | few | CASSQGGAGSGANVLTF | TGCGCCAGCAGCCAAGGGGGTGCGGGCTCTGGGGCCAACGTCCTGACTTTC
TRBJ2-1 | . | TRBV7-9 | . | CASSLYPVDEQFF | TGTGCCAGCAGCTTATACCCCGTGGATGAGCAGTTCTTC